The entry below describes one T cell receptor beta chain. The germline CDR1 and CDR2 sequences are KGHSH and LQKENI. CDR3 size: 15 residues. Unmatched junction bases numbered 3, after V lost 3 bases and J lost 0 bases. The data derive from a study of cytomegalovirus exposure and HLA in healthy donors. With 60 Vbeta and 13 Jbeta primers, the PCR was carried out. The assay was immunoSEQ multiplex PCR, and TCRdb's table has in-frame clones only and misses some. The data show around 220,000 clones, with about 83% seen just once and 1.4% held by the top ten. The receptor was isolated from a girl aged 5 to 17 in good health and CMV-seronegative. The sample consisted of PBMCs. The genes are TRBV18 and TRBJ1-1; 8 bases are a match to TRBD1. The CDR3 DNA sequence: TGTGCCAGCTCACCTCCGACAGGGGTGAACACTGAAGCTTTCTTT. Translation: CASSPPTGVNTEAFF.